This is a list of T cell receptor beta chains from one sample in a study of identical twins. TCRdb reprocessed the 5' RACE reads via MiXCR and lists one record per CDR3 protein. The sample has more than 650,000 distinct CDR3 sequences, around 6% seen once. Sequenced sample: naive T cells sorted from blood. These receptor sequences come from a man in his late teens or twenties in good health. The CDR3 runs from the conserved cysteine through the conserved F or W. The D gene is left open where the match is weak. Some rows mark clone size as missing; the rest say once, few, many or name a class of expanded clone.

TGTGCCAGCAGCCAGGGACTCCAGCAGTTCTTC | CASSQGLQQFF | TRBV14 | many | TRBJ2-1 | NA
TGTGCCAGCAGCTTACCCTCCCGGGAGCCAAACACCGGGGAGCTGTTTTTT | CASSLPSREPNTGELFF | TRBV11-2 | many | TRBJ2-2 | NA
TGTGCCAGCCGAATCGGGATCGGCACCGGGGAGCTGTTTTTT | CASRIGIGTGELFF | TRBV28 | few | TRBJ2-2 | NA
TGTGCCAGCAGCTCCCCCCCGAGAGGACAGCTAACAGATACGCAGTATTTT | CASSSPPRGQLTDTQYF | TRBV7-9 | many | TRBJ2-3 | NA
TGTGCCAGCAGCCGGGAGTACCAAAACATTCAGTACTTC | CASSREYQNIQYF | TRBV7-2 | many | TRBJ2-4 | NA
TGTGCCAGCAGTCCACAGAATACAGGGGACTACGAGCAGTACTTC | CASSPQNTGDYEQYF | TRBV6-1 | few | TRBJ2-7 | TRBD1
TGCGCCAGCAGCTCCCAGATAGGTAGCGGGAGGATTGGCGGGGAGCTGTTTTTT | CASSSQIGSGRIGGELFF | TRBV5-1 | many | TRBJ2-2 | TRBD2
TGCGCCAGCAGCGGAACCGGGACTAAGAAAAATGAGCAGTTCTTC | CASSGTGTKKNEQFF | TRBV5-1 | few | TRBJ2-1 | TRBD2
TGCGCCAGCAGCCAACCGGGACAGGGTAAGGATCAGCCCCAGCATTTT | CASSQPGQGKDQPQHF | TRBV4-1 | few | TRBJ1-5 | TRBD1
TGTGCCAGCAGTGGGAATGAGCAGTTCTTC | CASSGNEQFF | TRBV12-3/TRBV12-4 | many | TRBJ2-1 | NA
TGTGCCAGCTCACCACTTAGAATCCTGATGACAGGCAACAGCTCTGGGGCCAACGTCCTGACTTTC | CASSPLRILMTGNSSGANVLTF | TRBV18 | NA | TRBJ2-6 | NA
TGTGCCAGCAGCTTAGACCCAGGGTTGGTTTACATTCAGTACTTC | CASSLDPGLVYIQYF | TRBV7-2 | many | TRBJ2-4 | NA
TGTGCCAGCAGTCACCCGTCGGGGAGAACTCCCAGTTCTAGCACAGATACGCAGTATTTT | CASSHPSGRTPSSSTDTQYF | TRBV12-3/TRBV12-4 | few | TRBJ2-3 | NA
TGTGCCATCTCCGGGCAGGGGGGTTCTCGAACAGATACGCAGTATTTT | CAISGQGGSRTDTQYF | TRBV10-3 | many | TRBJ2-3 | NA
TGTGCCAGCAGTCGGATGGGAGATACGCAGTATTTT | CASSRMGDTQYF | TRBV27 | many | TRBJ2-3 | NA
TGCAGTGCCTCAAATAGAGATACGCAGTATTTT | CSASNRDTQYF | TRBV20-1 | many | TRBJ2-3 | NA
TGCAGTGCTAGAGTCTACGAGAACACTGAAGCTTTCTTT | CSARVYENTEAFF | TRBV20-1 | many | TRBJ1-1 | NA
TGCAGTGCTGACCCACGTCTCGAGCGGGAGGGAGAGACCCAGTACTTC | CSADPRLEREGETQYF | TRBV20-1 | many | TRBJ2-5 | TRBD2
TGCGCCAGCAGCATCCAGGGGGCGCGGACTGAAGCTTTCTTT | CASSIQGARTEAFF | TRBV5-1 | many | TRBJ1-1 | TRBD1
TGCGCCAGCAGCTTGGCCACTAGCGGGAGGGCCAGTGAGCAGTTCTTC | CASSLATSGRASEQFF | TRBV5-1 | many | TRBJ2-1 | TRBD2
TGTGCCAGCAGCGTTTCTAGCGGGCGCACAGATACGCAGTATTTT | CASSVSSGRTDTQYF | TRBV9 | NA | TRBJ2-3 | TRBD2
TGTGCCAGCAGCAAGACTAGCGGGAGGTTGGGCGAGCAGTACTTC | CASSKTSGRLGEQYF | TRBV9 | NA | TRBJ2-7 | TRBD2
TGTGCCAGCAGCAAAGAGGGAGGGGGCTGTAGCAATCAGCCCCAGCATTTT | CASSKEGGGCSNQPQHF | TRBV21-1 | many | TRBJ1-5 | NA
TGTGCCAGCAGGAACCTGGGACTAGCGGGCGGCAATGAGCAGTTCTTC | CASRNLGLAGGNEQFF | TRBV7-2 | NA | TRBJ2-1 | TRBD2
TGTGCCAGCAGCTTAGAGGCCAGGGGTATTGCCAGGCATCCCAAAAACATTCAGTACTTC | CASSLEARGIARHPKNIQYF | TRBV11-2 | many | TRBJ2-4 | NA
TGTGCCATCAGTAGGACAGGGGATTCGGAGACCCAGTACTTC | CAISRTGDSETQYF | TRBV10-3 | NA | TRBJ2-5 | TRBD1
TGTGCCAGCAGAAAAAGTTCGGCGGGGGCTGAAGCTTTCTTT | CASRKSSAGAEAFF | TRBV6-1 | NA | TRBJ1-1 | NA
TGCGCCAGCAGGCCTAGCGGGCTATACTACGAGCAGTACTTC | CASRPSGLYYEQYF | TRBV5-1 | few | TRBJ2-7 | TRBD2
TGCAGCGTAGCGGGACTAGCGGAGGGGAATGAGCAGTTCTTC | CSVAGLAEGNEQFF | TRBV29-1 | many | TRBJ2-1 | TRBD2